A selection of T cell receptor beta chains follows, all from one sample in a study of cytomegalovirus exposure and HLA in healthy donors. Assay: immunoSEQ multiplex PCR; the TCRdb copy retains only in-frame clones and omits some. In the table there are around 200,000 clones, around 86% of which are singletons. Sequences were obtained from PBMCs. These receptors came from a woman aged 45-65 years in good health and CMV-seropositive. The CDR3 runs from the conserved cysteine through the conserved F or W. D genes are given only for firm matches. Size is stated for part of the rows, as once, few or many counts, or as a class when the clone is expanded.

V,J,size,D,DNA,CDR3
TRBV4-1,TRBJ1-2,-,TRBD1,TGCGCCAGCAGCCAGGAACCGGGACAGTACTATGGCTACACCTTC,CASSQEPGQYYGYTF
TRBV7-2,TRBJ1-1,-,TRBD1,TGTGCCAGCAGCTTAACGACAGGGCGAGTCGCTGAAGCTTTCTTT,CASSLTTGRVAEAFF
TRBV6-1,TRBJ1-4,-,-,TGTGCCAGCAGTGAAGTTAGGGGCAGGGTTAGTTCTAATGAAAAACTGTTTTTT,CASSEVRGRVSSNEKLFF
TRBV18,TRBJ2-5,-,-,TGTGCCAGCCAAGACAGGCCTCCAGAGACCCAGTACTTC,CASQDRPPETQYF
TRBV29-1,TRBJ1-3,once,-,TGCAGCGTCCTCAGGGACACGCGGGTCAACACCATATATTTT,CSVLRDTRVNTIYF
TRBV4-2,TRBJ1-5,-,-,TGTGCCAGCAGCCAGAGGGTTAATCAGCCCCAGCATTTT,CASSQRVNQPQHF
TRBV27,TRBJ1-6,-,TRBD1,TGTGCCAGCAGTAGGGACAGACCTTATAATTCACCCCTCCACTTT,CASSRDRPYNSPLHF
TRBV2,TRBJ1-2,-,-,TGTGCCAGCAGTCGGACAGCGAACTATGGCTACACCTTC,CASSRTANYGYTF
TRBV13,TRBJ2-7,many,TRBD2,TGTGCCAGCAGCTTCTTCGGACTAGCGGAAGTCTCCTACGAGCAGTACTTC,CASSFFGLAEVSYEQYF
TRBV29-1,TRBJ1-1,-,TRBD1,TGCAGCGCCGCACGGACAGGGGAAGGCACTGAAGCTTTCTTT,CSAARTGEGTEAFF
TRBV29-1,TRBJ2-7,once,TRBD1,TGCAGCGTGGATATATCCGGGACAGGCTCAAACTACGAGCAGTACTTC,CSVDISGTGSNYEQYF
TRBV6-5,TRBJ2-5,-,-,TGTGCCAGCAGCCCCGGACATGCAGGGGAGACCCAGTACTTC,CASSPGHAGETQYF
TRBV6-5,TRBJ1-6,-,-,TGTGCCAGCAGTTACTCGAGGGCCGCGACGGGTTCACCCCTCCACTTT,CASSYSRAATGSPLHF
TRBV19,TRBJ1-1,-,-,TGTGCCAGTAGTATTGAGAGTACAGGCTTTACAGTCTTGAACACTGAAGCTTTCTTT,CASSIESTGFTVLNTEAFF
TRBV9,TRBJ2-6,-,TRBD2,TGTGCCAGCAGCGCTCGGGGGGCTGGGGCCAACGTCCTGACTTTC,CASSARGAGANVLTF
TRBV7-2,TRBJ2-3,-,TRBD1,TGTGCCAGCAGCCCCGGACAGGCGTCCGATACGCAGTATTTT,CASSPGQASDTQYF
TRBV27,TRBJ2-7,-,TRBD1,TGTGCCAGCAGCCCGGGACAGGGGGCCTCCTACGAGCAGTACTTC,CASSPGQGASYEQYF
TRBV5-1,TRBJ2-1,once,-,TGCGCCAGCAGCCCCCCGGGGAGCTCCTACAATGAGCAGTTCTTC,CASSPPGSSYNEQFF
TRBV18,TRBJ1-2,few,TRBD1,TGTGCCAGCTCTCGGACAGGGGAACGGTATGGCTACACCTTC,CASSRTGERYGYTF
TRBV5-4,TRBJ2-3,-,TRBD1,TGTGCCAGCAGCTGGGGACAGGGCACAGATACGCAGTATTTT,CASSWGQGTDTQYF
TRBV30,TRBJ1-1,-,TRBD1,TGTGCCTGGAAGGGTCATCGCTCAGGGGGCAACACTGAAGCTTTCTTT,CAWKGHRSGGNTEAFF
TRBV30,TRBJ1-5,-,TRBD1,TGTGCCTGGAGTGTACCAGGGGGACATCAGCCCCAGCATTTT,CAWSVPGGHQPQHF